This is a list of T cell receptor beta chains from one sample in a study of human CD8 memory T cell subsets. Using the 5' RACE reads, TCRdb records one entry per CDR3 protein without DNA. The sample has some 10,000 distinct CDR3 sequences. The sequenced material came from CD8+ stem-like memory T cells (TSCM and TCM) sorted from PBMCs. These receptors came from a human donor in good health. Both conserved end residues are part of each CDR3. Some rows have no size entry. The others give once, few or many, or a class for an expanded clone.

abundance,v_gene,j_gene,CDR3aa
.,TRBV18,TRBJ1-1,CASSYLRVMNTEAFF
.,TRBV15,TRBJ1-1,CATSSRGTGDSEWLRAEAFF
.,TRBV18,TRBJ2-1,CASASGSSYNEQFF
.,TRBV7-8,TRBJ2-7,CASSLAPAISYEQYF
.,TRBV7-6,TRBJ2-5,CASSLAYAAGGQEETQYF
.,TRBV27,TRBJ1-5,CASSLKGAGYVQPQHF
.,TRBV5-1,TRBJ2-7,CATSVFVGAYEQYF
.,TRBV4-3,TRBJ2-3,CASSQGLEGDTQYF
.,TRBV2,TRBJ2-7,CASSGMGDRQAYEQYF
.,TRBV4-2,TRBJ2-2,CASSGTGGHTGELFF
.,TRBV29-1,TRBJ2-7,CSVNGLAGSYEQYF
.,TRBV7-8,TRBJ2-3,CASSSTARPDTQYF
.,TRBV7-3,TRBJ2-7,CASSWGTGYEQYF
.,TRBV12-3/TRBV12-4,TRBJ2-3,CASSFGTGDTDTQYF
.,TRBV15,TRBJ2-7,CATSRDKEGGYEQYF
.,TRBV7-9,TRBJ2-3,CASSSTQSGLAGNTQYF
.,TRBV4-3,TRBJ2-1,CASSRELSPGTSVRIGEQFF
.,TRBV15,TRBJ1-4,CATSSETGGSEKLFF
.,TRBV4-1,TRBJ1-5,CASSQDQLNQPQHF
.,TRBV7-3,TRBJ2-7,CASSPSGSYEQYF
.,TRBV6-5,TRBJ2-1,CASSSPRTSGGRNEQFF
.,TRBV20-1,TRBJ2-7,CSARDRASYEQYF
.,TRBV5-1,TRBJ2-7,CASSLADRGVPYEQYF
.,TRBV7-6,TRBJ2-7,CASNVTSWGTYEQYF
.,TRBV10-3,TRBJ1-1,CAISESERGPTEAFF
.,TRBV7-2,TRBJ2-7,CASSPMSYEQYF
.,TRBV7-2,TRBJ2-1,CASSLADWRENEQFF
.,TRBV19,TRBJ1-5,CASSSQLTVFSNQPQHF
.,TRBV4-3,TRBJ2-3,CASSQEPGTGDQTDTQYF
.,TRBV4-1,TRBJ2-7,CASSPGQSTYEQYF
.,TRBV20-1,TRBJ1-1,CSAQDRSDTEAFF
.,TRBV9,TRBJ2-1,CASSLDSEQFF
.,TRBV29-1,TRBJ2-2,CSVGQGTNTGELFF
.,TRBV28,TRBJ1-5,CASSRPSATGVGNQPQHF
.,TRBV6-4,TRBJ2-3,CASSAGLAGGSDTQYF
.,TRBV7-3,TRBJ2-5,CASSPAGGRKETQYF
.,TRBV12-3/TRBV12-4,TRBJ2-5,CASSLKRDGSQYF
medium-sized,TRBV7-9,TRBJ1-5,CASSYLPTGDGNQPQHF
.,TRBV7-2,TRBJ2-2,CASRFLMLGELFF
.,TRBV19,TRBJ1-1,CASSLQTVNTEAFF
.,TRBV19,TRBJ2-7,CASSIFSGYEQYF
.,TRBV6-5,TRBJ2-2,CASSYSTSGTGELFF
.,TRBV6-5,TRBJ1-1,CASRLPGNTEAFF
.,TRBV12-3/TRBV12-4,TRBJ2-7,CASSFRDSAYEQYF
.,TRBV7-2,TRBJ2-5,CASSFIPEETQYF